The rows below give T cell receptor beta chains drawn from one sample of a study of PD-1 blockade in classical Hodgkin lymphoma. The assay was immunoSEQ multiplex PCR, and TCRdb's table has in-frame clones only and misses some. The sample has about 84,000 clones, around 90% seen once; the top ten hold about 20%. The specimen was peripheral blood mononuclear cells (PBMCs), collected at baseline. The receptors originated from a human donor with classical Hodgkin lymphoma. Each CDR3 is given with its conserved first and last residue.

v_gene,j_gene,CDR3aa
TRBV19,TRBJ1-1,CASSMGRNTEAFF
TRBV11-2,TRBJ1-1,CASSLGLGQGAGTEAFF
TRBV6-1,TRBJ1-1,CASSARTGRGTEAFF
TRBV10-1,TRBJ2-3,CASSGGGSGYTDTQYF
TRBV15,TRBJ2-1,CATLDRGVGNEQFF
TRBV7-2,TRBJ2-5,CASSLLAGQETQYF
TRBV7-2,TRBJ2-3,CASSFGEADTQYF
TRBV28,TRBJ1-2,CASSFSGLYGYTF
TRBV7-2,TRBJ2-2,CASSPGTGGFGGELFF
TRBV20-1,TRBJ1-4,CSAEGGEKLFF
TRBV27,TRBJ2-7,CASSPSGLSYEQYF
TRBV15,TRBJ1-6,CATSREASWPLHF
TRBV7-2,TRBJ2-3,CASSLAPSAHTDTQYF
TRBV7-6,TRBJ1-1,CASSYRGTEAFF
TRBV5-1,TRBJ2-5,CASHQGYQETQYF
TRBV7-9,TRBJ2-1,CASSVLAGGQGYNEQFF
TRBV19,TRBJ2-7,CASSPGTDYEQYF
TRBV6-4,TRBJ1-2,CASSYKTGVGNYGYTF
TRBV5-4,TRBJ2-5,CASSEKWGTSGKETQYF
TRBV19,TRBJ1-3,CASRIPGTSSTIYF
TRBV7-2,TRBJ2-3,CASSLARLRDTQYF
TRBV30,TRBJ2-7,CAWSGDITYEQYF
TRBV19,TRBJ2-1,CASSTSGSYNEQFF
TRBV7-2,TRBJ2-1,CASSSTGTYNEQFF
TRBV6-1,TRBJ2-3,CASSETSNTQYF
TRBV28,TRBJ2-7,CASRPWGRGYEQYF
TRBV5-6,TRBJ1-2,CASSLDTNYGYTF
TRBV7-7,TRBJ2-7,CASSLDFWTDEQYF